At least ten counts were recorded for the clone carrying this TCR beta chain. Libraries used roughly 18,000 to 1,100,000 sorted naive CD8 T cells and 10%, 30% or 50% RNA input. The CDR3 loop spans 14 amino acids. Looked up from germline, CDR1 is SGHAT and CDR2 is FQDESV (reference sequence). V was cut by 8 bases and J by 8 bases, with 19 bases left in between. The sample originates from a study of molecular identifiers for immune sequencing clone quantification. The bulk TCR libraries were made with methods described before and with listed TCR primers. TCRdb itself ran the PCR reads through MiXCR, one entry per CDR3 protein. The repertoire holds 8,000 to 13,000 distinct CDR3 sequences, with roughly 18% as singletons.

Sequencing input: naive CD8+ T cells from blood, with Jurkat cell RNA spiked in. Subset indicated: FACS-sorted CD8+CD4-CCR7+CD45RA+ naive T cells. The chain links TRBV11-1 to TRBJ2-1, with D perhaps TRBD2 (5 bases). The sequence came from a human donor in good health. Some libraries in this study had Jurkat cell RNA spiked in. CDR3 DNA sequence: TGTGCCAGCGGACTGGACCATCCTAAGGATGAGCAGTTCTTC. It encodes CASGLDHPKDEQFF.